The source of this T cell receptor (beta chain) is a study of T cell clonotyping in hematopoietic cell transplantation (dated by TCRdb to about 2021). With respect to the entire study: Pretransplant recipient samples were obtained after cytoreduction. The study collected some 140 blood samples from 35 consecutive transplant recipients and their related donors. Recruitment of patients was conducted between late 2015 and early 2017, and follow-up was continued until late 2020 or death. What the authors observed across the whole study: Only a small fraction of recipient repertoires overlapped donor repertoires, with over 97% appearing de novo at the given depth. Sample size was limited, and cells were not sorted, so CD4 and CD8 repertoire contributions could not be separated. After transplant, TCR diversity in recipients dropped, and pathologically expanded clonotypes climbed progressively between day 30 and day 180. Inverse Simpson Index values from donors and from recipients before transplant predicted broader TCR repertoire diversity after transplant.

The meaning of the sample's time point label: recipient sample about 28 days before transplant, after cytoreduction. Blood from recipients was drawn about 28 days before transplant and again at days 30, 100 and 180 after transplant. Nuclei Lysis Solution was used to extract genomic DNA from fresh or cryopreserved unfractionated peripheral blood mononuclear cells. Comment on this clone: The antigen it recognizes is unknown. No much larger clonotype is one base removed from it; base qualities were not supplied.

V is cut by 5 bases and J by 2 bases, and the space between the germline ends is 13 bases. The CDR3 numbers 14 residues from cysteine through phenylalanine. Only the CDR3 DNA is retained, 42 bases long and in frame from the first base. CDR1 and CDR2, looked up from the germline V gene, are SGHVS and FNYEAQ. The immunoSEQ assay, a bias-controlled multiplex PCR with V- and J-specific primers, was used to amplify TCR beta CDR3 regions from genomic DNA. In a second PCR step, the CDR3 amplicons were tagged with a proprietary barcode plus Illumina adapter sequences. CDR3 libraries were sequenced on an Illumina MiSeq instrument. In the original analysis: Export and quality control were handled in immunoSEQ Analyzer 3.0, while downstream analyses relied on R Bioconductor and Immunarch. Repertoire metrics were calculated using only productive rearrangements within the normalized downsampled data set. In the normalized cohort, clonotypes with more than 5 templates were defined as pathologically expanded. The Inverse Simpson Index was used to measure repertoire diversity. To capture all clonotypes, CMV-specificity analyses were performed on the non-normalized data set. TCRdb mirrors the immuneACCESS table, restricted to in-frame sequences. Some clones are absent from its copies; in checked studies, under half trace to an unresolved V gene, and the reason for the others is unknown. V, J and clone size are taken as reported in that table, and D and trimming were inferred from the DNA itself. The sample table holds about 18,000 clones, of which 86% were seen once. The ten largest account for approximately 8% of the sample.

The clonotype originates from a man aged 50-60 years with acute myeloid leukemia. Some clones in this sample may be carry-over from other donors' samples. The specimen was peripheral blood mononuclear cells, collected before stem cell transplant. The sequence links TRBV7-6 to TRBJ2-7; a tentative D call is TRBD1 (6 bases match). CDR3 region: CASSRRDTAYEQYF. The sequence in DNA is TGTGCCAGCAGCCGAAGGGACACGGCCTACGAGCAGTACTTC.